The 12 T cell receptor beta chains reported below all come from one sample, sequenced in a study of Graves' ophthalmopathy and Graves' hyperthyroidism (dated 2018 in TCRdb). TCRdb names Illumina HiSeq 2000 as the instrument used. TCR beta CDR3 regions were amplified from RNA transcripts for repertoire sequencing. The first round was an RT-PCR using HTBI primers with the Qiagen OneStep RT-PCR kit, and this first round was followed by a second-round multiplex PCR, then size selection and purification. TCRdb trimmed the raw reads at Q25, called clones with MiXCR and kept productive beta chains. Identical CDR3 protein sequences are pooled into one entry, listed with their most common genes and DNA. A total of a few hundred thousand distinct CDR3 sequences appear in this sample, just over 15% of them only once. 5.5% to 7% of the sample comes from the top ten. The sequenced material came from peripheral blood. The receptors originated from a woman between 18 and 29 years old with stable Graves' hyperthyroidism. Donor details come from another sample of the same person, matched by shared clones.

The chain uses TRBV7-2 and TRBJ1-1; unclear D gene. Germline loops: CDR1 SGHTA, CDR2 FQGNSA. The CDR3 extends over 14 amino acids. V was shortened by 7 bases and J by 1 base, with 13 bases between the two germline ends. CDR3 residues: CASMVSGSNTEAFF. The CDR3 bases are TGTGCCAGCATGGTGAGCGGATCGAACACTGAAGCTTTCTTT.

In this sample, this clonotype turned up many times. J is TRBJ1-1 and V is TRBV12-3 or TRBV12-4, with TRBD1 as a possible D gene (6 bases). V lost 8 bases and J 5 bases, leaving 12 bases between the germline ends. The CDR3 runs to 12 residues. CDR3 DNA: TGTGCCAGCGAGGGGGAGGGAACTGAAGCTTTCTTT. Residues: CASEGEGTEAFF.

The table lists this clonotype with many counts. The CDR3 DNA reads TGCAGCGCTGAGACAGGGGCCTATGGCTACACCTTC. Amino acid sequence: CSAETGAYGYTF. The chain combines TRBV29-1 with TRBJ1-2, with 8 bases fitting TRBD1. Germline trimming cut 7 bases from V and 4 bases from J; bases unmatched to any gene: 5. The CDR3 has 12 amino acids. From germline, CDR1 is SQVTM and CDR2 ANQGSEA. Looking up the rest from reference TRBV29-1 and TRBJ1-2 gives the full variable domain: SAVISQKPSRDICQRGTSLTIQCQVDSQVTMMFWYRQQPGQSLTLIATANQGSEATYESGFVIDKFPISRPNLTFSTLTVSNMSPEDSSIYLCSAETGAYGYTFGSGTRLTVV.

This clonotype was observed a few times. V usage is TRBV12-5 and J usage is TRBJ2-2; 7 positions match TRBD1. The CDR3 sequence is 18 residues long. Germline loops: CDR1 LGHNT, CDR2 FRNRAP. The V segment lost 0 bases and the J segment 3 bases; nucleotides outside the gene matches: 10. This CDR3 is CASGLVAFLRGYTGELFF. Written as DNA, the CDR3 is TGTGCTAGTGGTTTGGTAGCTTTTCTCAGGGGGTACACCGGGGAGCTGTTTTTT. The full variable domain, with the rest looked up from reference TRBV12-5 and TRBJ2-2, is DARVTQTPRHKVTEMGQEVTMRCQPILGHNTVFWYRQTMMQGLELLAYFRNRAPLDDSGMPKDRFSAEMPDATLATLKIQPSEPRDSAVYFCASGLVAFLRGYTGELFFGEGSRLTVL.

This clonotype was seen at least ten times. The rearrangement joins TRBV12-3 or TRBV12-4 to TRBJ1-1; unclear D gene. The CDR3 has 13 amino acids. Trimming removed 3 bases at V and 2 bases at J, with 7 bases between. The CDR3 is CASSFVINTEAFF. In DNA, the CDR3 is TGTGCCAGCAGTTTCGTGATAAACACTGAAGCTTTCTTT.

In its sample, this clonotype was seen many times. This sequence joins TRBV12-3 or TRBV12-4 and TRBJ2-4; D not certain. The CDR3 loop spans 14 amino acids. Trimming shortened V by 3 bases and J by 0 bases, and 6 bases separated the two germline ends. CDR3 DNA sequence: TGTGCCAGCAGTTTGCGTCTAGCCAAAAACATTCAGTACTTC. It codes for CASSLRLAKNIQYF.

As for this clonotype: Since a much larger clone is just one base distant, this may be a read error. The chain has TRBV12-3 or TRBV12-4 and TRBJ1-6; D unclear. The CDR3 runs to 15 residues. The CDR3 reads CASSLGRRYNSHLHF. As DNA, the CDR3 is TGTGCCAGCAGTTTGGGGAGACGGTATAATTCACACCTCCACTTT.

This clonotype occurred many times. The V gene is TRBV20-1, the J gene TRBJ1-5; TRBD1 matches 7 bases. The CDR3 has 15 residues. CDR1 is DFQATT and CDR2 is SNEGSKA in the germline V gene (reference sequence). Trimming cost V 5 bases and J 0 bases; bases outside gene matches: 7. CDR3 coding DNA: TGCAGTGCTGGGGAGGGGGCTTTTAGCAATCAGCCCCAGCATTTT. As protein: CSAGEGAFSNQPQHF.

The chain recombines TRBV19 with TRBJ2-2; D remains ambiguous. The CDR3 contains 11 residues. V gave up 11 bases and J gave up 3 bases, with 7 bases separating them. CDR1 and CDR2 from the germline V gene are LNHDA and SQIVND (reference sequence). The CDR3 DNA is TGTGCCTGGAGTGACACCGGGGAGCTGTTTTTT. It encodes CAWSDTGELFF.

The chain joins TRBV7-2 to TRBJ2-5, with 14 bases lining up with TRBD2. CDR1 is SGHTA, CDR2 FQGNSA, per germline. This CDR3 region has 15 residues. Trimming cost V 5 bases and J 5 bases; bases outside gene matches: 4. The chain's CDR3 is CASSRLAGGRETQYF. The CDR3, as DNA: TGTGCCAGCAGCCGACTAGCGGGGGGGCGTGAGACCCAGTACTTC.

This clonotype was detected ten times or more. This chain connects TRBV12-3 or TRBV12-4 to TRBJ2-7, with a tentative D call TRBD1 (6 bases). V was clipped by 3 bases and J by 1 base, with 10 bases between them. CDR3 length: 14 residues. The chain's CDR3 is CASSFGGQSYEQYF. The DNA of the CDR3 is TGTGCCAGCAGTTTTGGTGGACAGTCCTACGAGCAGTACTTC.

The sample holds many counts of this clonotype. The rearrangement uses TRBV5-1 and TRBJ1-1; possibly TRBD1 for D (5 bases). Germline lookup yields CDR1 SGHRS and CDR2 YFSETQ. Trimming removed 1 base at V and 8 bases at J, with 9 bases between. The CDR3 has 12 residues. The CDR3 spells CASSLPGGEAFF. The CDR3 bases are TGCGCCAGCAGCTTGCCTGGGGGGGAAGCTTTCTTT.